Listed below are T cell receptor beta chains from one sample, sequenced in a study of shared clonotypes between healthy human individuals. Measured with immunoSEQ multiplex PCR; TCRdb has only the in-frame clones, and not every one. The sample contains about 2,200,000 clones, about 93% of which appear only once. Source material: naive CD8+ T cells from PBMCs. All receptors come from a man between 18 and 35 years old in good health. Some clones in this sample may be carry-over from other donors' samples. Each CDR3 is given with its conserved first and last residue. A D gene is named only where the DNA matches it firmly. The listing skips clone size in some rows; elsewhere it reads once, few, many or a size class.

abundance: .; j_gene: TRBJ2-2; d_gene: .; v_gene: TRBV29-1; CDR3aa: CSVRLVGTGELFF; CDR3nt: TGCAGCGTGAGACTAGTAGGGACCGGGGAGCTGTTTTTT
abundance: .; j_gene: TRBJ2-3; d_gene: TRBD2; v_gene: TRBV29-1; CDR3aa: CSGVTSGRTSYTDTQYF; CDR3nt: TGCAGCGGAGTAACTAGCGGGAGGACCTCATACACAGATACGCAGTATTTT
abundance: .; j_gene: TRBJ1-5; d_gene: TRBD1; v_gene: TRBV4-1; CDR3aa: CASSQEKGAFQPQHF; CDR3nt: TGCGCCAGCAGCCAAGAGAAGGGGGCATTTCAGCCCCAGCATTTT
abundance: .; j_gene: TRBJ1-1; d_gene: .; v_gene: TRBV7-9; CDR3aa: CASSLGPLMNTEAFF; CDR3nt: TGTGCCAGCAGCCTTGGCCCTCTGATGAACACTGAAGCTTTCTTT
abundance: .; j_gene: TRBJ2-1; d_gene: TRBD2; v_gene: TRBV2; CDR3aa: CASGRGLAGVSYNEQFF; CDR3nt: TGTGCCAGCGGACGCGGGCTAGCGGGAGTATCCTACAATGAGCAGTTCTTC
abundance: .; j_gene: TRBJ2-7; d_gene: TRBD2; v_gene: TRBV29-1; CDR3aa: CSVESPWTSSHEQYF; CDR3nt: TGCAGCGTTGAGTCCCCCTGGACTAGCAGCCACGAGCAGTACTTC
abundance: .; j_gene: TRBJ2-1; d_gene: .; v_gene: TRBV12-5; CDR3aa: CASGFDPNLGWDEQFF; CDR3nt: TGTGCTAGTGGTTTTGACCCTAATCTAGGTTGGGATGAGCAGTTCTTC
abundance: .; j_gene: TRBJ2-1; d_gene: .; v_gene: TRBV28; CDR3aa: CASRTLASRYNEQFF; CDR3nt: TGTGCCAGCAGAACTCTAGCGAGCCGCTACAATGAGCAGTTCTTC
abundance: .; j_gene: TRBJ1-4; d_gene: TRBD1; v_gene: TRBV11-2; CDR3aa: CASSLGDRAPEKLFF; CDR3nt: TGTGCCAGCAGCTTAGGGGACAGGGCCCCTGAAAAACTGTTTTTT
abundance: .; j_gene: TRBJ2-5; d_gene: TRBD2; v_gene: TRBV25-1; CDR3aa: CATRAGVRETQYF; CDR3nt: TGTGCCACCCGCGCGGGAGTTAGGGAGACCCAGTACTTC
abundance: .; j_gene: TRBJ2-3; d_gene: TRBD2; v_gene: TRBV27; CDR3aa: CASSFYGLAGGYTDTQYF; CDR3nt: TGTGCCAGCAGTTTTTACGGACTAGCGGGAGGGTACACAGATACGCAGTATTTT
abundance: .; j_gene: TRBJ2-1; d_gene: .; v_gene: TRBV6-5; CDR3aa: CASSYGRAHNEQFF; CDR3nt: TGTGCCAGCAGTTACGGCAGGGCCCACAATGAGCAGTTCTTC
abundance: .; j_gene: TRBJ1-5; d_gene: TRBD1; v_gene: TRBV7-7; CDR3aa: CASSLVTGGEVQPQHF; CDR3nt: TGTGCCAGCAGCTTAGTAACAGGGGGTGAGGTTCAGCCCCAGCATTTT
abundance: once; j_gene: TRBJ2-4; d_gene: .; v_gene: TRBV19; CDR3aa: CASSIDRTLAKNIQYF; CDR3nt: TGTGCCAGTAGTATAGACCGTACACTAGCCAAAAACATTCAGTACTTC
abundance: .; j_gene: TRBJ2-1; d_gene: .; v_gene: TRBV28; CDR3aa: CASSPQAGEGVRDEQFF; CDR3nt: TGTGCCAGCAGTCCACAGGCAGGGGAAGGTGTAAGGGATGAGCAGTTCTTC
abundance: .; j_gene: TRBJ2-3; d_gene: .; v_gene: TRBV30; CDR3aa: CAWSVLAGPNTQYF; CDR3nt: TGTGCCTGGAGTGTACTGGCGGGGCCAAATACGCAGTATTTT
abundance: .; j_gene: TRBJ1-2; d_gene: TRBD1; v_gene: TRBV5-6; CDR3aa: CASSLAGTGIPLLSGYTF; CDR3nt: TGTGCCAGCAGCTTGGCCGGGACAGGGATTCCCCTCCTCTCTGGCTACACCTTC
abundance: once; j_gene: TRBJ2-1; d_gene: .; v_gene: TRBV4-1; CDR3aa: CASSQDAQSSYNEQFF; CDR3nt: TGCGCCAGCAGCCAAGATGCCCAGAGCTCCTACAATGAGCAGTTCTTC
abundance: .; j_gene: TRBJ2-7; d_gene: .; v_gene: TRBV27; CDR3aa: CASSLSGAVRYEQYF; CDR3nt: TGTGCCAGCAGTTTGAGTGGAGCCGTGCGCTACGAGCAGTACTTC
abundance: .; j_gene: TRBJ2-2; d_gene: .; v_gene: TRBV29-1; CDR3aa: CSVSLWEGVSGELFF; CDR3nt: TGCAGCGTTTCTCTTTGGGAGGGGGTTTCCGGGGAGCTGTTTTTT
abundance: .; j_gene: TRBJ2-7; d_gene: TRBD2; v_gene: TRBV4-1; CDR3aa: CASSPGGLASGSSYEQYF; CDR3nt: TGCGCCAGCAGCCCGGGGGGGTTGGCTAGCGGCAGCTCCTACGAGCAGTACTTC
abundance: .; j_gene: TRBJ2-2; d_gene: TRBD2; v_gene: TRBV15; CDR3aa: CATSSRSSGSYTGELFF; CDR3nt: TGTGCCACCAGCAGCAGGAGTAGCGGGAGCTACACCGGGGAGCTGTTTTTT
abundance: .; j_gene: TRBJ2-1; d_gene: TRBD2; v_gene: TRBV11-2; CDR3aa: CASSSGTSGSWDEQFF; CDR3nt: TGTGCCAGCAGCTCTGGGACTAGCGGGAGTTGGGATGAGCAGTTCTTC
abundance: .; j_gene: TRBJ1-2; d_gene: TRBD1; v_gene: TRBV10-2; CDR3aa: CASSLGQDYGYTF; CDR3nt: TGCGCCAGCAGCCTTGGACAGGATTATGGCTACACCTTC
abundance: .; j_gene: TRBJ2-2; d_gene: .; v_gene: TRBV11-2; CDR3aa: CASSRSGEMETGELFF; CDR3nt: TGTGCCAGCAGCCGCTCTGGCGAGATGGAAACCGGGGAGCTGTTTTTT
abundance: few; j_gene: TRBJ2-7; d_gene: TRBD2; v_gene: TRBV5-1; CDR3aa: CASSAGLESYEQYF; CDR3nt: TGCGCCAGCAGCGCGGGACTAGAGAGCTACGAGCAGTACTTC
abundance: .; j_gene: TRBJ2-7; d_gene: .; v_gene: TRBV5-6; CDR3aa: CASSLVAGEEQYF; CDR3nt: TGTGCCAGCAGCTTGGTGGCAGGGGAAGAGCAGTACTTC
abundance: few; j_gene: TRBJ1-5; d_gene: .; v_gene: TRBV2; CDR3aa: CASSEWQGINQPQHF; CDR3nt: TGTGCCAGCAGTGAATGGCAGGGAATAAATCAGCCCCAGCATTTT
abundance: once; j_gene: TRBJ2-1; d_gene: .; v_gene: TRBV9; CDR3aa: CASSPAPNEQFF; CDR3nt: TGTGCCAGCAGCCCAGCCCCCAATGAGCAGTTCTTC
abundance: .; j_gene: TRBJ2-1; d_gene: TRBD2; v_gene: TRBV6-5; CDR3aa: CASSELAGNNEQFF; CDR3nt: TGTGCCAGCAGCGAACTAGCGGGCAACAATGAGCAGTTCTTC
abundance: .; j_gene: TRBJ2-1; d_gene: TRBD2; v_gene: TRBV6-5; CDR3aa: CASSHRDYYNEQFF; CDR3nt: TGTGCCAGCAGTCACCGGGACTACTACAATGAGCAGTTCTTC
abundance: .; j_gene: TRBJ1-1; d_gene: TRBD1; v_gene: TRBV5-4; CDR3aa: CASSFQGGIEAFF; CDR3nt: TGTGCCAGCAGCTTCCAGGGGGGAATTGAAGCTTTCTTT
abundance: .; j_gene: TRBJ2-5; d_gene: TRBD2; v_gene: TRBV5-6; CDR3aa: CASSLATGGRRETQYF; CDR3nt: TGTGCCAGCAGCTTGGCCACGGGGGGAAGGAGGGAGACCCAGTACTTC
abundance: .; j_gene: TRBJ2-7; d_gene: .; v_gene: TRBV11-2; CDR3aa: CASSLGVYPGPNYEQYF; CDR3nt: TGTGCCAGCAGCTTAGGGGTTTACCCGGGACCCAACTACGAGCAGTACTTC
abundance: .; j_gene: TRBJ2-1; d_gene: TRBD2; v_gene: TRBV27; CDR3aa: CASSLLAGGPIEQFF; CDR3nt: TGTGCCAGCAGTTTATTGGCGGGAGGGCCCATTGAGCAGTTCTTC
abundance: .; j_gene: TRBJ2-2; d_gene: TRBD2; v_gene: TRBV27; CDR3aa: CASSARSIGRSGELFF; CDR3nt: TGTGCCAGCAGTGCGCGGAGCATCGGGAGGTCCGGGGAGCTGTTTTTT
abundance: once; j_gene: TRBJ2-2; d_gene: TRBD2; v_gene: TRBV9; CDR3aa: CASSVVVSGRNTGELFF; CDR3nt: TGTGCCAGCAGCGTAGTGGTCAGCGGGAGGAACACCGGGGAGCTGTTTTTT
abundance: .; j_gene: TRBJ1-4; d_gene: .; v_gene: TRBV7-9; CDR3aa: CASSPAANEKLFF; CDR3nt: TGTGCCAGCAGCCCAGCGGCTAATGAAAAACTGTTTTTT
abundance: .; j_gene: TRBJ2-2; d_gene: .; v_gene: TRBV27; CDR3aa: CASSLRSTGELFF; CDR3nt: TGTGCCAGCAGTTTAAGGTCCACCGGGGAGCTGTTTTTT
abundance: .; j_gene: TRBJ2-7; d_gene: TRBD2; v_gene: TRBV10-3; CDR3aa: CAISRLLTSGFTYEQYF; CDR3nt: TGTGCCATCAGCCGATTACTGACTAGCGGGTTTACCTACGAGCAGTACTTC
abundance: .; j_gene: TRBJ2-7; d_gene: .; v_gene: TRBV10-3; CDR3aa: CAISDGSYEQYF; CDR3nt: TGTGCCATCAGTGACGGCTCCTACGAGCAGTACTTC
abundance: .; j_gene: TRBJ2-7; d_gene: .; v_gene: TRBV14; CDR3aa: CASSQTPGASHEQYF; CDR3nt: TGTGCCAGCAGCCAAACCCCGGGGGCTAGTCACGAGCAGTACTTC
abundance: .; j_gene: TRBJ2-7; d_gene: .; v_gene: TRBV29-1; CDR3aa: CSVDDYNYEQYF; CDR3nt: TGCAGCGTTGACGACTACAACTACGAGCAGTACTTC
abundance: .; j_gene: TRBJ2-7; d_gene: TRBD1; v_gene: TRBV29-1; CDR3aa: CSVEGGQGHSYEQYF; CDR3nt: TGCAGCGTTGAAGGGGGACAGGGGCACTCCTACGAGCAGTACTTC
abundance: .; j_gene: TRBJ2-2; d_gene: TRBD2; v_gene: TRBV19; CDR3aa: CASRSPLREEDTGELFF; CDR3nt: TGTGCCAGTAGATCCCCTTTGCGGGAGGAGGATACCGGGGAGCTGTTTTTT
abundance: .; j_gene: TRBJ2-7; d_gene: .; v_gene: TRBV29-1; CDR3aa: CSVVGGISYEQYF; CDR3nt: TGCAGCGTTGTGGGAGGAATATCCTACGAGCAGTACTTC
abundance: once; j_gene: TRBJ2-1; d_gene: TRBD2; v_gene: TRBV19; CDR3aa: CASSSRASGSANEQFF; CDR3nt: TGTGCCAGTAGTTCCAGGGCTAGCGGGAGTGCCAATGAGCAGTTCTTC
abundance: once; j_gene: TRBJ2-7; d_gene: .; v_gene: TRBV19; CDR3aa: CATSPGRGLDEQYF; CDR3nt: TGTGCCACCTCCCCGGGCCGAGGTTTGGACGAGCAGTACTTC